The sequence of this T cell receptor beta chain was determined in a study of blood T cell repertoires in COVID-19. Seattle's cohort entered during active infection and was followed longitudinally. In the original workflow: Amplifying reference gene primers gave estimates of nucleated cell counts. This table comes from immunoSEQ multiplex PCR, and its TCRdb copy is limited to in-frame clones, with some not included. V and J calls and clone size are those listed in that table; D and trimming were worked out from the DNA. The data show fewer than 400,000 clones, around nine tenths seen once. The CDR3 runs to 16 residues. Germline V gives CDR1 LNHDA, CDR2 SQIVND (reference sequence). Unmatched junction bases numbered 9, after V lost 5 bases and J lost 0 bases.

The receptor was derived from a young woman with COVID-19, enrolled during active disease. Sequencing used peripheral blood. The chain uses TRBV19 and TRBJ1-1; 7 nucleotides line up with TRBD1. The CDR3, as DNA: TGTGCCAGTAGTCCCCCGACAGGGCCAATGAACACTGAAGCTTTCTTT. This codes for CASSPPTGPMNTEAFF. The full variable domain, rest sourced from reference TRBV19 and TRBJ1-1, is DGGITQSPKYLFRKEGQNVTLSCEQNLNHDAMYWYRQDPGQGLRLIYYSQIVNDFQKGDIAEGYSVSREKKESFPLTVTSAQKNPTAFYLCASSPPTGPMNTEAFFGQGTRLTVV.